The 24 T cell receptor beta chains below were found in one sample sequenced in a study of blood T cell repertoires in COVID-19. Here immunoSEQ multiplex PCR was the method, and the copy in TCRdb shows in-frame clones only, minus some. The sample consists of around 150,000 clones, approximately 80% of them appearing once. Material: PBMCs or T cells enriched from blood (not recorded which). Source of these receptors: a man aged 50-60 years who had recovered from COVID-19.

V gene TRBV28 combines with J gene TRBJ2-3; possibly TRBD1 for D (7 bases). The V end lost 5 bases, the J end lost 1 base, and 19 bases lay between the germline ends. There are 17 residues in the CDR3. Germline V gene sequence: CDR1 MDHEN, CDR2 SYDVKM. The CDR3 DNA follows: TGTGCCAGCAGTACCCGACGGGGGACAGCGCGCACAGATACGCAGTATTTT. Translated: CASSTRRGTARTDTQYF.

V gene TRBV28 combines with J gene TRBJ1-1; possible D gene TRBD1, 5 bases. Germline assignment: CDR1 MDHEN and CDR2 SYDVKM. V was trimmed by 2 bases and J by 10 bases, leaving 11 bases between them. The CDR3 loop spans 12 amino acids. The CDR3 here is CASSLRAGLAFF. The CDR3, as DNA: TGTGCCAGCAGTTTAAGGGCAGGGTTAGCTTTCTTT.

The chain links TRBV24-1 to TRBJ2-2; 9 positions match TRBD1. With V trimmed by 4 bases and J by 9 bases, 11 bases remained unmatched. The CDR3 is 16 amino acids. Per the germline V gene, CDR1 is KGHDR and CDR2 is SFDVKD. The CDR3 protein is CATSEVAGQGSRELFF. CDR3 nucleotides: TGTGCCACCAGTGAGGTCGCGGGACAGGGTAGTAGGGAGCTGTTTTTT.

The chain joins TRBV29-1 to TRBJ2-7, with D tentatively TRBD1 (6 bases). Germline loops: CDR1 SQVTM, CDR2 ANQGSEA. CDR3 length equals 14 residues. Trimming left V 6 bases short and J 0 bases short, with 15 bases between. The CDR3 is CSVQGLTYSYEQYF. The CDR3 DNA follows: TGCAGCGTCCAGGGGTTAACCTACTCCTACGAGCAGTACTTC.

This clone has more than one count but fewer than ten. The rearrangement uses TRBV10-3 and TRBJ2-1, with TRBD2 matching 11 bases. The CDR3 sequence is 16 residues long. V shed 7 bases, J shed 10 bases, and the junction held 15 bases outside the gene matches. Per germline, CDR1 ENHRY and CDR2 SYGVKD. Written as DNA, the CDR3 is TGTGCCATCACGCCCTTAGCGGGGGGGCAACCCCAGGAGCAGTTCTTC. Amino acids: CAITPLAGGQPQEQFF.

The V gene is TRBV7-2, the J gene TRBJ1-5, with D perhaps matching TRBD1 (5 bases). Germline lookup yields CDR1 SGHTA and CDR2 FQGNSA. Between the trimmed V and J ends, which lost 3 bases and 4 bases, there was a span of 7 bases. The CDR3 is 13 amino acids. CDR3 coding DNA: TGTGCCAGCAGCTTCGGGGGAAATCAGCCCCAGCATTTT. Protein: CASSFGGNQPQHF.

The count of this clone is one. This chain connects TRBV2 to TRBJ1-1; possible D gene TRBD1, 6 bases. Germline CDR1 and CDR2: SNHLY and FYNNEI. V was pared by 5 bases and J by 0 bases, with 13 bases between. CDR3 length: 15 amino acids. The CDR3 coding sequence is TGTGCCAGCAGTTTCACTGGGGGCATGAACACTGAAGCTTTCTTT. Amino acid sequence: CASSFTGGMNTEAFF.

The chain employs TRBV24-1 and TRBJ1-2, with 7 bases that match TRBD1. The CDR3 is 15 amino acids. The V gene end was trimmed by 7 bases and the J gene end by 4 bases; junction bases not matched to a gene: 11. CDR1 KGHDR and CDR2 SFDVKD come from the germline V gene. The CDR3 protein is CATSDGASGGYGYTF. The CDR3 DNA sequence: TGTGCCACCAGCGATGGGGCATCAGGGGGCTATGGCTACACCTTC.

This chain connects TRBV2 to TRBJ2-5; TRBD1 is a possible D gene (6 bases). Trimming shortened V by 6 bases and J by 4 bases, and 18 bases separated the two germline ends. This CDR3 contains 15 residues. The germline V gene has CDR1 SNHLY and CDR2 FYNNEI. CDR3 loop: CASSFDRTRGETQYF. CDR3 nucleotide sequence: TGTGCCAGCAGCTTCGACAGGACCCGGGGAGAGACCCAGTACTTC.

The chain carries TRBV7-3 and TRBJ1-1; no firm D call. V lost 5 bases to trimming and J lost 5 bases, with 6 bases between them. The CDR3 runs 11 residues. Germline V gives CDR1 SGHTA, CDR2 FQGTGA. The CDR3 coding sequence is TGTGCCAGCAGCACCGGTACTGAAGCTTTCTTT. This gives the protein CASSTGTEAFF.

The chain links TRBV29-1 to TRBJ2-5; 7 bases align to TRBD1. This CDR3 spans 12 amino acids. Germline V gives CDR1 SQVTM, CDR2 ANQGSEA. With 8 bases clipped from V and 2 bases from J, the junction kept 5 bases outside the gene matches. Here the CDR3 DNA reads TGCAGCCTCCTGGGACAGCAAGAGACCCAGTACTTC. Its translation: CSLLGQQETQYF.

The V gene is TRBV5-1, the J gene TRBJ2-7; no firm D call. CDR3 length equals 13 residues. The V gene's germline CDR1 is SGHRS and CDR2 YFSETQ. The germline V and J ends were trimmed by 3 bases and 5 bases, with 12 bases remaining between them. CDR3 DNA sequence: TGCGCCAGCAGCTACGACATAGGAAACGAGCAGTACTTC. Translated: CASSYDIGNEQYF. The complete variable domain, with remaining parts taken from reference TRBV5-1 and TRBJ2-7, reads KAGVTQTPRYLIKTRGQQVTLSCSPISGHRSVSWYQQTPGQGLQFLFEYFSETQRNKGNFPGRFSGRQFSNSRSEMNVSTLELGDSALYLCASSYDIGNEQYFGPGTRLTVT.

The chain recombines TRBV7-6 with TRBJ1-4; 8 nucleotides match TRBD1. The CDR3 runs 16 residues. J lost 8 bases, V lost 5 bases, and 13 bases had no gene match. The germline V gene encodes CDR1 SGHVS and CDR2 FNYEAQ. The DNA of the CDR3 is TGTGCCAGCAGCCCGACGACAGGGGCAGGGGAAGAAAAACTGTTTTTT. It yields the protein CASSPTTGAGEEKLFF.

The chain is built from TRBV11-3 and TRBJ2-3, with D uncertain. This CDR3 region has 13 residues. V lost 4 bases and J 0 bases, leaving 5 bases between the germline ends. Per the germline V gene, CDR1 is SGHNT and CDR2 is YENEEA. Here the CDR3 reads CASSSGSTDTQYF. Here the CDR3 DNA reads TGTGCCAGCAGCTCCGGTAGCACAGATACGCAGTATTTT. The entire variable domain, with the rest obtained from reference TRBV11-3 and TRBJ2-3, is as follows: EAGVVQSPRYKIIEKKQPVAFWCNPISGHNTLYWYLQNLGQGPELLIRYENEEAVDDSQLPKDRFSAERLKGVDSTLKIQPAELGDSAVYLCASSSGSTDTQYFGPGTRLTVL.

The V gene is TRBV7-2, the J gene TRBJ1-2, with D tentatively TRBD1 (6 bases). CDR1 SGHTA and CDR2 FQGNSA come from the germline V gene. The V and J ends lost 5 bases and 8 bases respectively, with 18 bases between them. The CDR3 is 14 residues long. The CDR3 spells CASSANTGRPGYTF. The DNA of the CDR3 is TGTGCCAGCAGCGCCAATACAGGGCGTCCAGGCTACACCTTC.

CDR3: CASSPRQNINTEAFF. The CDR3 nucleotides are TGTGCCAGCAGTCCACGACAGAACATAAACACTGAAGCTTTCTTT. V usage is TRBV6-5 and J usage is TRBJ1-1; perhaps TRBD1 as D (5 bases). This CDR3 comprises 15 residues. In germline, CDR1 is MNHEY, CDR2 SVGAGI. V was pared by 5 bases and J by 2 bases, with 15 bases between.

J is TRBJ2-7 and V is TRBV27, with 10 bases lining up with TRBD1. Germline V gives CDR1 MNHEY, CDR2 SMNVEV (reference sequence). This CDR3 contains 14 residues. The V gene end was trimmed by 3 bases and the J gene end by 3 bases; junction bases not matched to a gene: 2. The CDR3 bases are TGTGCCAGCAGTTTCCGGACAGGGGGCTACGAGCAGTACTTC. Its protein is CASSFRTGGYEQYF.

This chain connects TRBV6-5 to TRBJ1-2, with D possibly TRBD1 on 5 matching bases. The V gene lost 5 bases and the J gene lost 1 base, with 8 bases spanning the gap. Germline assignment: CDR1 MNHEY and CDR2 SVGAGI. This CDR3 region has 13 residues. CDR3 residues: CASSPDSNYGYTF. In DNA form, the CDR3 reads TGTGCCAGCAGTCCCGACAGTAACTATGGCTACACCTTC.

In this sample, this clone turned up once. The chain recombines TRBV2 with TRBJ1-4, with D perhaps matching TRBD1 (5 bases). This CDR3 is 13 amino acids long. Trimming stripped 7 bases from V and 8 bases from J, with 14 bases between. Germline V gene lookup returns CDR1 SNHLY and CDR2 FYNNEI. CDR3: CASIGSGGEKLFF. In DNA form, the CDR3 reads TGTGCCAGCATTGGTAGCGGGGGAGAAAAACTGTTTTTT.

This clone was found once. The V and J genes are TRBV15 and TRBJ2-1, with 10 bases lining up with TRBD1. Germline V gene data show CDR1 as LNHNV and CDR2 as YYDKDF (reference sequence). The CDR3 runs 15 residues. V trimming: 0 bases; J trimming: 4 bases; junction bases outside the gene matches: 0. The CDR3 spells CATSREDRGYNEQFF. The CDR3 DNA reads TGTGCCACCAGCAGAGAGGACAGGGGGTACAATGAGCAGTTCTTC. Filled out from reference TRBV15 and TRBJ2-1, the complete variable domain reads DAMVIQNPRYQVTQFGKPVTLSCSQTLNHNVMYWYQQKSSQAPKLLFHYYDKDFNNEADTPDNFQSRRPNTSFCFLDIRSPGLGDTAMYLCATSREDRGYNEQFFGPGTRLTVL.

The chain employs TRBV28 and TRBJ1-2; no reliable D call. CDR3 size: 12 residues. The germline V gene encodes CDR1 MDHEN and CDR2 SYDVKM. The V gene lost 7 bases and the J gene lost 4 bases, with 10 bases spanning the gap. The CDR3 DNA reads as TGTGCCAGCACCTCCGGGTCCTATGGCTACACCTTC. It codes for CASTSGSYGYTF.

CDR3 coding DNA: TGTGCCAGCAGGAAGGGGGGGACAGGGGTCCGCTCCTATAATTCACCCCTCCACTTT. Translating it yields CASRKGGTGVRSYNSPLHF. The chain is built from TRBV7-3 and TRBJ1-6; 10 bases fit TRBD1. V dropped 6 bases and J dropped 0; count of bases not matched to a gene: 11. The CDR3 covers 19 residues. Germline V lookup: CDR1 SGHTA, CDR2 FQGTGA.

The chain carries TRBV10-2 and TRBJ1-5, with a tentative D call TRBD1 (5 bases). Germline CDR1 WSHSY, CDR2 SAAADI. This CDR3 spans 15 amino acids. V lost 6 bases to trimming and J lost 4 bases, with 16 bases between them. The chain's CDR3 is CASRAGHDVNQPQHF. Here the CDR3 DNA reads TGCGCCAGCAGGGCCGGACATGATGTGAATCAGCCCCAGCATTTT.

This clone was recorded once. The gene calls are TRBV7-9 and TRBJ2-1, with 8 bases aligning to TRBD1. The junction had 10 bases not matched to a gene; V was cut back by 6 bases and J by 6 bases. The CDR3 extends over 15 amino acids. Germline CDR1 reads SEHNR; CDR2 reads FQNEAQ (reference sequence). The CDR3 region is CASSLSTGVVNEQFF. DNA for the CDR3: TGTGCCAGCAGTTTGTCGACAGGGGTAGTCAATGAGCAGTTCTTC.